What follows describes a single TCR beta chain. Profiled with immunoSEQ multiplex PCR; TCRdb holds only in-frame clones, not every one. The sample holds 85,000 to 100,000 clones, about 89% seen once. The V and J ends lost 4 bases and 2 bases, in that order; junction bases with no gene match: 3. Germline V gene lookup returns CDR1 SGDLS and CDR2 YYNGEE. CDR3 length: 15 residues. This record comes from a study of T cell responses to AZD1222 COVID-19 vaccine. The sequence came from an adult who received the AZD1222 COVID-19 vaccine. Specimen: peripheral blood, collected 28 days after the second AZD1222 dose. This chain uses TRBV9 with TRBJ1-6, with TRBD1 identical over 7 bases. The CDR3 sequence: CASSSGQAYNSPLHF. DNA of the CDR3: TGTGCCAGCAGCTCCGGACAGGCCTATAATTCACCCCTCCACTTT.